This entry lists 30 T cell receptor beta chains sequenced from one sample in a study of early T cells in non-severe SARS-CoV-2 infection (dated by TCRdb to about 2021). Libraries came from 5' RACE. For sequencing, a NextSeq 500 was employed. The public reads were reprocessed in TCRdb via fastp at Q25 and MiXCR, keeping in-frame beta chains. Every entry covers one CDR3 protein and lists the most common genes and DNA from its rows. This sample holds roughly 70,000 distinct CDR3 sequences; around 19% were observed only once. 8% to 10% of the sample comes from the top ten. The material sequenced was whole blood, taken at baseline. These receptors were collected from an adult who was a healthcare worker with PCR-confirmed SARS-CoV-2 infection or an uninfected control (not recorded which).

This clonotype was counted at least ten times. CDR3 coding DNA: TGTGCCAGCAGACAGGGCCACTGGGAAACTGAAGCTTTCTTT. Translating it yields CASRQGHWETEAFF. This rearrangement joins TRBV6-2 or TRBV6-3 to TRBJ1-1, with D tentatively TRBD1 (6 bases). The CDR3 is 14 residues long. V was shortened by 6 bases and J by 5 bases, with 16 bases between the two germline ends. CDR1 MNHEY and CDR2 SVGEGT come from the germline V gene.

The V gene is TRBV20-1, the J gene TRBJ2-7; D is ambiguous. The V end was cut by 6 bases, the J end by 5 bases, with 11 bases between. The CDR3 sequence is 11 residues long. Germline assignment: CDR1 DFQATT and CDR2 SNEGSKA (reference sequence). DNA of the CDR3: TGCAGTGCGGCCCGGTCCGACGAGCAGTACTTC. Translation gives CSAARSDEQYF.

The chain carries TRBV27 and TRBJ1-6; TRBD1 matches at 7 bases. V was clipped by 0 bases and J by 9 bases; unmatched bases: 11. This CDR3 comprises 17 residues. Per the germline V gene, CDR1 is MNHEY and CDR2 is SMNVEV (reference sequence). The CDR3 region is CASSLSGGLRVISPLHF. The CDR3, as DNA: TGTGCCAGCAGTTTATCAGGGGGCCTCAGAGTTATTTCACCCCTCCACTTT.

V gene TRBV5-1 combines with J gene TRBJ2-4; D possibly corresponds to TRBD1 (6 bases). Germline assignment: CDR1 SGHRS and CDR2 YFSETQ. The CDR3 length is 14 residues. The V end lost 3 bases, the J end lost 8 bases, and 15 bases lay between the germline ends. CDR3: CASSSGHGEDIQYF. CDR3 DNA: TGCGCCAGCAGCTCGGGACACGGTGAGGACATTCAGTACTTC.

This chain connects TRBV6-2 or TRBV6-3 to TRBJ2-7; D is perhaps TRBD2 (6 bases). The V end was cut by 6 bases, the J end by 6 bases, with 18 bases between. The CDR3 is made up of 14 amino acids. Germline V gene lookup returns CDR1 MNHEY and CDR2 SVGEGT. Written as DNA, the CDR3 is TGTGCCAGCAGGACCTCAGGGCGGGGCGCCGAGCAGTACTTC. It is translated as CASRTSGRGAEQYF.

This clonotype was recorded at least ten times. CDR3 sequence reads: CSAADSDSPLHF. The CDR3 DNA follows: TGCAGTGCTGCGGACAGCGATTCACCCCTCCACTTT. The chain couples TRBV20-1 to TRBJ1-6, with D perhaps TRBD1 (6 bases). The CDR3 sequence is 12 residues long. The ends were cut back, 5 bases at V and 8 bases at J, with 10 bases in the middle. Germline V gene lookup returns CDR1 DFQATT and CDR2 SNEGSKA (reference sequence).

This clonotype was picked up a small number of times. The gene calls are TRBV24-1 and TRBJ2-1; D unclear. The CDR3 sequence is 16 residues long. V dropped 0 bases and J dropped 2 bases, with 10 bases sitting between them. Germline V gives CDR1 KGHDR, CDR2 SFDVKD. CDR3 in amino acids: CATSDLRGGTYNEQFF. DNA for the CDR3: TGTGCCACCAGTGATTTGCGTGGTGGCACCTACAATGAGCAGTTCTTC.

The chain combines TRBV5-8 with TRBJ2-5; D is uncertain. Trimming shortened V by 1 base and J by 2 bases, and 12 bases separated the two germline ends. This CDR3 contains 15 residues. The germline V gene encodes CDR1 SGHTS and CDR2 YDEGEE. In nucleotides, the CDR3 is TGTGCCAGCAGCTTGATTACAGATATACAAGAGACCCAGTACTTC. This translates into CASSLITDIQETQYF.

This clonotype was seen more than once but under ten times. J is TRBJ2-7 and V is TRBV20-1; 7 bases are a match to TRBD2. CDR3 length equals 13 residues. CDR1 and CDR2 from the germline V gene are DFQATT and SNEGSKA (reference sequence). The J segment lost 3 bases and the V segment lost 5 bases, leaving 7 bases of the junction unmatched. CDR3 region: CSAGRLAVYEQYF. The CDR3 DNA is TGCAGTGCTGGCCGACTAGCAGTCTACGAGCAGTACTTC.

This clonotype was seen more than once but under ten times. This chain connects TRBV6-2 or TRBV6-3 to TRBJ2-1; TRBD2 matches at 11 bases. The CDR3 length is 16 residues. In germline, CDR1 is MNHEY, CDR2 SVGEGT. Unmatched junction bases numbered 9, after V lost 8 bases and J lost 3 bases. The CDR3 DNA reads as TGTGCCAGCGCACTAGGACTAGCGGGTAACTACAATGAGCAGTTCTTC. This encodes CASALGLAGNYNEQFF.

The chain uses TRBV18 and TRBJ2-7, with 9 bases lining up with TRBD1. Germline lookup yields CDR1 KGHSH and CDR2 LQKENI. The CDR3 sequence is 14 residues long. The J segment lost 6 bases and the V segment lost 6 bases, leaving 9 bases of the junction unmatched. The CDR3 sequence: CASSLTGGRSEQYF. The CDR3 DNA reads TGTGCCAGCTCCCTGACAGGGGGACGGAGCGAGCAGTACTTC. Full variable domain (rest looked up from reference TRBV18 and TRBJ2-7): NAGVMQNPRHLVRRRGQEARLRCSPMKGHSHVYWYRQLPEEGLKFMVYLQKENIIDESGMPKERFSAEFPKEGPSILRIQQVVRGDSAAYFCASSLTGGRSEQYFGPGTRLTVT.

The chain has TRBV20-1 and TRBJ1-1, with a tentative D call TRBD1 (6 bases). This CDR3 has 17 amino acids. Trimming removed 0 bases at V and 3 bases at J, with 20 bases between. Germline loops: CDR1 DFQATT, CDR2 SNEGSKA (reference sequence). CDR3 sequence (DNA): TGCAGTGCTAGAGATCATCCGGGAAGAAGGGGGTACACTGAAGCTTTCTTT. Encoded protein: CSARDHPGRRGYTEAFF.

CDR3 DNA sequence: TGCAGTGCTAGAACCTACGGACAGGGGGCAATAACTGGGGCCAACGTCCTGACTTTC. Its protein is CSARTYGQGAITGANVLTF. This sequence joins TRBV20-1 and TRBJ2-6; 11 bases are shared with TRBD1. The V gene's germline CDR1 is DFQATT and CDR2 SNEGSKA (reference sequence). This CDR3 region has 19 residues. The V segment lost 2 bases and the J segment 2 bases; nucleotides outside the gene matches: 11.

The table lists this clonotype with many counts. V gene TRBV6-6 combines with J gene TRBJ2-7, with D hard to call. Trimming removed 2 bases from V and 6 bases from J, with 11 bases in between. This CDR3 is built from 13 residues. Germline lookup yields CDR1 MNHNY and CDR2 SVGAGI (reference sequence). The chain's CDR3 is CASSYGWAAEQYF. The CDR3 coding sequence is TGTGCCAGCAGTTACGGGTGGGCCGCCGAGCAGTACTTC.

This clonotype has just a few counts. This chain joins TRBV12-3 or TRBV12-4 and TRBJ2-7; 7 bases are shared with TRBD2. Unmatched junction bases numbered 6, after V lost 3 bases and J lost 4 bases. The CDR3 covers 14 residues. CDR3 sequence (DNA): TGTGCCAGCAGTTTCGGACTAGGAGGGTACGAGCAGTACTTC. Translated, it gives CASSFGLGGYEQYF.

This CDR3 is CASSVAQGAVGELFF. CDR3 sequence (DNA): TGTGCCAGCAGCGTAGCTCAGGGGGCAGTCGGGGAGCTGTTTTTT. The chain combines TRBV9 with TRBJ2-2, with 8 bases aligning to TRBD1. The CDR3 is 15 residues long. J lost 7 bases, V lost 0 bases, and 5 bases had no gene match. CDR1 and CDR2 from the germline V gene are SGDLS and YYNGEE. The complete variable domain, with remaining parts taken from reference TRBV9 and TRBJ2-2, reads DSGVTQTPKHLITATGQRVTLRCSPRSGDLSVYWYQQSLDQGLQFLIQYYNGEERAKGNILERFSAQQFPDLHSELNLSSLELGDSALYFCASSVAQGAVGELFFGEGSRLTVL.

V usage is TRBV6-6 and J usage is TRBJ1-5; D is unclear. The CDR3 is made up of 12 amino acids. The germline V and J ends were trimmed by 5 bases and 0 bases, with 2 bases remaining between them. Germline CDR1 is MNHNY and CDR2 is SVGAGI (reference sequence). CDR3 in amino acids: CASSVSNQPQHF. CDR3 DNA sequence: TGTGCCAGCAGTGTTAGCAATCAGCCCCAGCATTTT.

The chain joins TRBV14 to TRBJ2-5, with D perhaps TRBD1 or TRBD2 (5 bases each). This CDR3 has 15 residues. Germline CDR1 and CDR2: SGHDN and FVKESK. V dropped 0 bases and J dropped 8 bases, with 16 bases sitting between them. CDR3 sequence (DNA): TGTGCCAGCAGCCAAGATCCCCCAGGGAGAGGAACCCAGTACTTC. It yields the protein CASSQDPPGRGTQYF. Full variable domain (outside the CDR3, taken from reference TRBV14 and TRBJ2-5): EAGVTQFPSHSVIEKGQTVTLRCDPISGHDNLYWYRRVMGKEIKFLLHFVKESKQDESGMPNNRFLAERTGGTYSTLKVQPAELEDSGVYFCASSQDPPGRGTQYFGPGTRLLVL.

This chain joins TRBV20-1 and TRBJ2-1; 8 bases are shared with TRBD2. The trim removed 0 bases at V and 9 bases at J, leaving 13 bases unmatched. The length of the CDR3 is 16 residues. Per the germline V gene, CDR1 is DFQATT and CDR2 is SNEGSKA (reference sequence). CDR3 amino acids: CSARDSGRASFIEQFF. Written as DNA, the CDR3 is TGCAGTGCTAGAGACAGCGGGAGAGCCTCTTTCATTGAGCAGTTCTTC.

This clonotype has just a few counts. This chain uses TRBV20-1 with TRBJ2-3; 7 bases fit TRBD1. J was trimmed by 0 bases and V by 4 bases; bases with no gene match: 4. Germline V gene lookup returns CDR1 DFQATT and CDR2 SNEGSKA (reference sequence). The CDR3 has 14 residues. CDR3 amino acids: CSATGTASTDTQYF. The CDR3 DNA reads TGCAGTGCTACCGGGACAGCGAGCACAGATACGCAGTATTTT.

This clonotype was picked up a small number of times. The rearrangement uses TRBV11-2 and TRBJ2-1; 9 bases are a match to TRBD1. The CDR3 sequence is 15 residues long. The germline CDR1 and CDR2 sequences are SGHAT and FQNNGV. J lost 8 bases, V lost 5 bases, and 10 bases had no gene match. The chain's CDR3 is CASSITGGFLYEQFF. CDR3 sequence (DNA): TGTGCCAGCAGCATAACAGGGGGCTTTTTGTATGAGCAGTTCTTC.

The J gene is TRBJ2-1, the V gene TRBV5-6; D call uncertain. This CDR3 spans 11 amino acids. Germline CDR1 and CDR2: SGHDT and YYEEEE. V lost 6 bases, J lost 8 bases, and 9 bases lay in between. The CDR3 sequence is CASKVRDEQFF. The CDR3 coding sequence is TGTGCCAGCAAGGTTCGCGATGAGCAGTTCTTC.

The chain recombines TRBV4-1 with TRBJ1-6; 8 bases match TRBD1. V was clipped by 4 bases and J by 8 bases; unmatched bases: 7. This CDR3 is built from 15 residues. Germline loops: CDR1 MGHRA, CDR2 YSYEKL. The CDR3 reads CASSLRTGFYSPLHF. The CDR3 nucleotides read TGCGCCAGCAGCCTCCGGACAGGGTTTTATTCACCCCTCCACTTT.

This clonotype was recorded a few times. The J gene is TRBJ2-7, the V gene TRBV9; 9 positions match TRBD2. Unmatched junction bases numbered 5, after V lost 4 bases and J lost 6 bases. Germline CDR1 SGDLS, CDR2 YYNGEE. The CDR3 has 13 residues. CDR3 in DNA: TGTGCCAGCAGCCCCCCTAGCGGGGCCGAGCAGTACTTC. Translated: CASSPPSGAEQYF.

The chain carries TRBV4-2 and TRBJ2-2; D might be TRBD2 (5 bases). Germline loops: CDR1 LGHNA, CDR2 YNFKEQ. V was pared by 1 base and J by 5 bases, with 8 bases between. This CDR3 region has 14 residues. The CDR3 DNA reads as TGTGCCAGCAGCCAAGCGGGGAGAACCGGGGAGCTGTTTTTT. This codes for CASSQAGRTGELFF.

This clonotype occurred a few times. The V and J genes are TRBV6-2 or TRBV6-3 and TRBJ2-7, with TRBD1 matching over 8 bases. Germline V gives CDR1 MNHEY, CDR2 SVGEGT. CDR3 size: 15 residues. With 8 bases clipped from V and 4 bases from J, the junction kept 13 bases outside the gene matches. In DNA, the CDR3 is TGTGCCAGCCAGGGGGCGAATCCGAGGGCTTACGAGCAGTACTTC. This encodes CASQGANPRAYEQYF.

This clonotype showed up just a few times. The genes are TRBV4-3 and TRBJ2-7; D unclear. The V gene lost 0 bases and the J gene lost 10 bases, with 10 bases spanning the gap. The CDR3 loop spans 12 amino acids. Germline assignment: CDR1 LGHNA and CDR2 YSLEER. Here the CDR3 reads CASSQEGGSQYF. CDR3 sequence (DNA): TGCGCCAGCAGCCAAGAAGGTGGGTCCCAGTACTTC.

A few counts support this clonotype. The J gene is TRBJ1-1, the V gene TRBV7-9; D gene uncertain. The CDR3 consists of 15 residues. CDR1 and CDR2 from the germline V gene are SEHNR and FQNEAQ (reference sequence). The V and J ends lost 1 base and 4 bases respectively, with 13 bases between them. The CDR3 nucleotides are TGTGCCAGCAGCTTAGAGGTGCTTTGGGGCACTGAAGCTTTCTTT. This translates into CASSLEVLWGTEAFF.

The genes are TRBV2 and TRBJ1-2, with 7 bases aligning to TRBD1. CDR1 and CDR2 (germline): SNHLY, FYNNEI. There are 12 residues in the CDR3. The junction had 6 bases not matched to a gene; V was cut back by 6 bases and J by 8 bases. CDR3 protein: CASRLTGNGYTF. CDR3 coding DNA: TGTGCCAGCAGACTGACAGGGAACGGCTACACCTTC.

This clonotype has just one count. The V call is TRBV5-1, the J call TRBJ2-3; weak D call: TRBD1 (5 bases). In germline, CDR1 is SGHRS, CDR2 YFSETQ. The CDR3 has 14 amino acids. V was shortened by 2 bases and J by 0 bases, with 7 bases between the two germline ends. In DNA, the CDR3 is TGCGCCAGCAGCTTACAGGACAGCACAGATACGCAGTATTTT. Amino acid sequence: CASSLQDSTDTQYF.